The rows below give T cell receptor beta chains drawn from one sample of a study of response to subunit inactivated influenza vaccine. TCRdb ran MiXCR on the RT-PCR reads and lists one entry per CDR3 protein. Among about 570,000 distinct CDR3 sequences listed, around 11% were seen once. Sequenced here: PBMCs from blood, sampled on the day of vaccination. The receptors originated from a man aged 45-65 years who received an inactivated influenza vaccine. The CDR3 runs from the conserved cysteine through the conserved F or W. A D gene is named only where the DNA matches it firmly. For some rows the clone size is stated as once, few or many, or as a class when expanded; others skip it.

V	size	D	J	CDR3	DNA
TRBV6-1	NA	TRBD1	TRBJ2-2	CATRSLGGRVRTGELFF	TGTGCCACCCGGTCATTAGGGGGCCGAGTACGGACCGGGGAGCTGTTTTTT
TRBV28	few	TRBD2	TRBJ2-1	CASSLFASGKVEQFF	TGTGCCAGCAGTTTATTTGCTAGCGGGAAGGTTGAGCAGTTCTTC
TRBV7-9	NA	NA	TRBJ2-7	CASSSASGSTWYEQYF	TGTGCCAGCAGCTCAGCCTCAGGGAGTACTTGGTACGAGCAGTACTTC
TRBV29-1	NA	TRBD2	TRBJ2-2	CSVKLLAGGPAGELFF	TGCAGCGTTAAACTACTAGCGGGAGGGCCGGCAGGGGAGCTGTTTTTT
TRBV9	NA	NA	TRBJ2-7	CASSPRLGNSYEQYF	TGTGCCAGCAGCCCTCGTTTGGGGAACTCCTACGAGCAGTACTTC
TRBV4-2	NA	NA	TRBJ1-1	CASSPDELNTEAFF	TGTGCCAGCAGCCCCGATGAGTTGAACACTGAAGCTTTCTTT
TRBV12-3/TRBV12-4	few	NA	TRBJ1-2	CASSLFPERHGYTF	TGTGCCAGCAGTTTATTCCCTGAGCGGCATGGCTACACCTTC
TRBV6-2/TRBV6-3	NA	NA	TRBJ1-1	CASTNPSTEAFF	TGTGCCAGCACCAACCCTTCCACTGAAGCTTTCTTT
TRBV12-3/TRBV12-4	NA	TRBD2	TRBJ2-3	CASRSASSSGYIDTQYF	TGTGCCAGCAGATCCGCATCCTCTAGCGGGTATATAGATACGCAGTATTTT
TRBV28	many	NA	TRBJ1-2	CASSAPYNGYTF	TGTGCCAGCAGTGCCCCTTATAATGGCTACACCTTC
TRBV10-3	NA	NA	TRBJ2-5	CAIGQPQETQYF	TGTGCCATCGGTCAGCCCCAAGAGACCCAGTACTTC
TRBV27	NA	NA	TRBJ2-1	CASIPFRWADSPEQFF	TGTGCCAGCATCCCATTTAGGTGGGCGGATTCTCCTGAGCAGTTCTTC
TRBV20-1	few	NA	TRBJ2-4	CSANTGALAKNIQYF	TGCAGTGCTAACACGGGGGCCCTAGCCAAAAACATTCAGTACTTC
TRBV20-1	few	NA	TRBJ2-7	CSAIQGWATYEQYF	TGCAGTGCGATTCAGGGTTGGGCCACCTACGAGCAGTACTTC
TRBV20-1	many	NA	TRBJ2-1	CSARLPPRENEQFF	TGCAGTGCTAGACTTCCCCCTCGTGAGAATGAGCAGTTCTTC
TRBV29-1	NA	NA	TRBJ1-2	CSAIMGPTGYTF	TGCAGCGCCATCATGGGTCCGACCGGCTACACCTTC
TRBV5-1	few	NA	TRBJ2-7	CASSLVSEGEQYF	TGCGCCAGCAGCTTGGTGTCAGAGGGAGAGCAGTACTTC
TRBV28	NA	TRBD2	TRBJ2-2	CASSYPGLTTGELFF	TGTGCCAGCAGCTACCCGGGACTAACCACCGGGGAGCTGTTTTTT
TRBV20-1	few	TRBD2	TRBJ2-1	CSAASGVPYNEQFF	TGCAGTGCGGCTAGCGGTGTTCCCTACAATGAGCAGTTCTTC
TRBV5-1	few	NA	TRBJ2-3	CASSLAGPNSGDTQYF	TGCGCCAGCAGCTTGGCCGGTCCCAATAGCGGCGATACGCAGTATTTT
TRBV10-3	NA	TRBD1	TRBJ2-2	CAISESSGQKNTGELFF	TGTGCCATCAGTGAGTCGTCGGGACAGAAGAACACCGGGGAGCTGTTTTTT
TRBV9	many	NA	TRBJ1-2	CASSVNYGYTF	TGTGCCAGCAGCGTTAACTATGGCTACACCTTC
TRBV24-1	few	NA	TRBJ2-5	CATSETQAPGTQYF	TGTGCCACCAGTGAGACTCAGGCGCCCGGGACCCAGTACTTC
TRBV6-2/TRBV6-3	few	NA	TRBJ2-2	CASRVTPMNTGELFF	TGTGCCAGCAGAGTTACCCCGATGAACACCGGGGAGCTGTTTTTT
TRBV7-9	NA	NA	TRBJ2-7	CASSLASNYEQYF	TGTGCCAGCAGCTTAGCATCTAACTACGAGCAGTACTTC
TRBV3-1	few	NA	TRBJ1-2	CASSPSGTLNYGYTF	TGTGCCAGCAGCCCTTCTGGGACATTAAACTATGGCTACACCTTC
TRBV4-3	few	NA	TRBJ2-5	CASSQDEARRETQYF	TGCGCCAGCAGCCAAGATGAGGCCAGGAGGGAGACCCAGTACTTC
TRBV29-1	NA	NA	TRBJ1-2	CSVSSFYGYTF	TGCAGCGTTAGCAGCTTCTATGGCTACACCTTC
TRBV7-2	NA	NA	TRBJ2-7	CASSLGGKWRYEQYF	TGTGCCAGCAGCTTGGGTGGAAAATGGAGGTACGAGCAGTACTTC
TRBV4-1	few	NA	TRBJ2-5	CASSQDRRGGETQYF	TGCGCCAGCAGCCAAGATCGTAGGGGGGGAGAGACCCAGTACTTC
TRBV9	NA	NA	TRBJ2-3	CASSVGGGLSDTQYF	TGTGCCAGCAGCGTAGGGGGGGGGCTCTCAGATACGCAGTATTTT
TRBV7-6	NA	NA	TRBJ2-3	CASSLVAPPDTQYF	TGTGCCAGCAGCTTAGTGGCCCCCCCAGATACGCAGTATTTT
TRBV6-6	NA	NA	TRBJ1-3	CASSHPEGYTIYF	TGCGCCAGCAGCCACCCCGAGGGGTACACCATATATTTT
TRBV7-9	NA	NA	TRBJ2-1	CASSPRRDPHNEQFF	TGTGCCAGCAGCCCCAGGAGGGATCCCCACAATGAGCAGTTCTTC
TRBV3-1	NA	TRBD1	TRBJ2-1	CACSQQVPGTGVVNEQFF	TGTGCCTGCAGCCAGCAAGTCCCCGGGACAGGGGTGGTTAATGAGCAGTTCTTC
TRBV6-2/TRBV6-3	NA	NA	TRBJ2-3	CASSHTSNTQYF	TGTGCCAGCAGCCACACTAGCAACACGCAGTATTTT
TRBV7-6	few	TRBD2	TRBJ2-2	CASSSLAGGFSSTGELFF	TGTGCCAGCAGCTCACTAGCGGGGGGTTTTTCGAGTACCGGGGAGCTGTTTTTT
TRBV4-1	NA	NA	TRBJ2-7	CASSQVLGAYDQYF	TGCGCCAGCAGCCAAGTATTGGGGGCCTACGACCAGTACTTC
TRBV7-2	NA	NA	TRBJ1-2	CASSLVQGAGYTF	TGTGCCAGCAGCTTAGTACAGGGCGCTGGCTACACCTTC
TRBV5-4	NA	TRBD2	TRBJ2-3	CASSLGTLAGGADTQYF	TGTGCCAGCAGCTTGGGGACCCTAGCGGGGGGGGCAGATACGCAGTATTTT
TRBV4-1	few	TRBD2	TRBJ2-7	CASSQGGGFSYEQYF	TGCGCCAGCAGCCAAGGGGGGGGATTTTCCTACGAGCAGTACTTC
TRBV28	many	TRBD1	TRBJ2-7	CASRTGTGGSGEQYF	TGTGCCAGCAGAACCGGGACAGGGGGTAGCGGCGAGCAGTACTTC
TRBV4-1	few	NA	TRBJ1-5	CASSLFEWGHSNQPQHF	TGCGCCAGCAGCCTTTTTGAGTGGGGACATAGCAATCAGCCCCAGCATTTT
TRBV29-1	NA	NA	TRBJ1-4	CSVLAANEKLFF	TGCAGCGTTCTGGCAGCTAATGAAAAACTGTTTTTT
TRBV5-7	NA	TRBD1	TRBJ2-1	CASSSTPIQGAEQFF	TGTGCCAGCAGCTCGACCCCAATTCAGGGGGCTGAGCAGTTCTTC
TRBV15	few	NA	TRBJ2-3	CATSNSPGRWDTQYF	TGTGCCACCAGCAATTCCCCCGGGAGATGGGATACGCAGTATTTT
TRBV10-3	few	NA	TRBJ2-1	CAISDPSEQFF	TGTGCCATCAGTGATCCATCTGAGCAGTTCTTC
TRBV6-2/TRBV6-3	NA	NA	TRBJ1-6	CASSYGRSSPLHF	TGTGCCAGCAGTTATGGGAGGAGTTCACCCCTCCACTTT
TRBV20-1	NA	TRBD1	TRBJ1-1	CSAPEGAATEAFF	TGCAGTGCTCCCGAGGGGGCGGCCACTGAAGCTTTCTTT
TRBV6-5	many	NA	TRBJ2-1	CASSLEGMGQFF	TGTGCCAGCAGTCTGGAAGGAATGGGGCAGTTCTTC
TRBV18	NA	TRBD1	TRBJ2-1	CASSPLNLQGPYNEQFF	TGTGCCAGCTCACCACTTAACCTACAGGGGCCCTACAATGAGCAGTTCTTC
TRBV18	few	NA	TRBJ1-5	CASSPGIRHSNQPQHF	TGTGCCAGCTCACCAGGGATCAGACATAGCAATCAGCCCCAGCATTTT
TRBV7-9	NA	NA	TRBJ2-1	CASSSGRVRVNEQFF	TGTGCCAGCAGCTCCGGGAGAGTAAGAGTAAATGAGCAGTTCTTC
TRBV29-1	few	TRBD2	TRBJ2-5	CSVGRSSGETQYF	TGCAGCGTTGGTAGGTCTAGCGGAGAGACCCAGTACTTC
TRBV29-1	NA	NA	TRBJ2-7	CSVIPVRDMGRSWATYEQYF	TGCAGCGTCATCCCGGTCCGGGACATGGGTCGGTCGTGGGCGACCTACGAGCAGTACTTC
TRBV27	few	TRBD1	TRBJ2-7	CASSRRTGDYEQYF	TGTGCCAGCAGTCGCCGGACAGGAGATTACGAGCAGTACTTC
TRBV18	NA	NA	TRBJ2-2	CASSPRGITGELFF	TGTGCCAGCTCACCACGGGGAATCACCGGGGAGCTGTTTTTT
TRBV4-2	few	NA	TRBJ2-7	CASSQDRGTHYEQYF	TGTGCCAGCAGCCAAGACAGGGGAACCCATTACGAGCAGTACTTC